The 29 T cell receptor beta chains below come from one sample, sequenced in a study of human T cells and chemical hapten exposure. Time point described: patch test 2, 6 weeks after DPC sensitization. Treatment described: therapeutic diphenylcyclopropenone sensitization with weekly scalp DPC. From the RACE reads, TCRdb called clonotypes with MiXCR, one entry per CDR3 protein. The data show about 110,000 distinct CDR3 sequences, with 9% to 9.5% seen just once and about 3.4% held by the top ten. Sequencing was performed on whole blood, taken in connection with sensitization to the hapten diphenylcyclopropenone (DPC). The receptors here all came from a woman in her 40s with alopecia areata. Some clones in this sample may be carry-over from other donors' samples.

The chain is built from TRBV6-5 and TRBJ2-1; D remains unclear. Germline loops: CDR1 MNHEY, CDR2 SVGAGI. The V end was cut by 2 bases, the J end by 7 bases, with 6 bases between. The CDR3 is 12 residues long. DNA for the CDR3: TGTGCCAGCAGTTACGGCCGGAATGAGCAGTTCTTC. This encodes CASSYGRNEQFF.

This clonotype was observed a few times. V gene TRBV3-1 combines with J gene TRBJ2-7, with unresolved D. Germline V gene sequence: CDR1 LGHDT, CDR2 YNNKEL (reference sequence). V gave up 1 base and J gave up 3 bases, with 4 bases separating them. There are 12 residues in the CDR3. CDR3: CASSQGHYEQYF. CDR3 sequence (DNA): TGTGCCAGCAGCCAAGGTCACTACGAGCAGTACTTC.

This clonotype has a handful of counts. V usage is TRBV19 and J usage is TRBJ1-1; no clear D. CDR1 is LNHDA, CDR2 SQIVND, per germline (reference sequence). The CDR3 loop spans 14 amino acids. Trimming took off 5 bases at V and 1 base at J, with 11 bases between the two ends. The CDR3 is CASSPLVGNTEAFF. In DNA form, the CDR3 reads TGTGCCAGTAGTCCTCTGGTAGGGAACACTGAAGCTTTCTTT.

This clonotype was observed a few times. This chain joins TRBV7-8 and TRBJ2-7; D is possibly TRBD1 (8 bases). The V end was cut by 1 base, the J end by 6 bases, with 16 bases between. The CDR3 covers 15 residues. Per the germline V gene, CDR1 is SGHVS and CDR2 is FQNEAQ. The CDR3: CASSLVYRGGSEQYF. DNA of the CDR3: TGTGCCAGCAGCTTAGTTTACAGGGGGGGTTCCGAGCAGTACTTC.

This clonotype was observed many times. The rearrangement links TRBV20-1 to TRBJ2-7, with TRBD2 identical over 7 bases. The CDR3 consists of 14 residues. J was trimmed by 4 bases and V by 5 bases; bases with no gene match: 11. Germline CDR1 and CDR2: DFQATT and SNEGSKA (reference sequence). In DNA, the CDR3 is TGCAGTGCTCTCAGCGGGACCCGCTTTTACGAGCAGTACTTC. The encoded protein is CSALSGTRFYEQYF.

This chain joins TRBV6-5 and TRBJ1-6; D is undetermined. This CDR3 has 17 residues. Germline V gene sequence: CDR1 MNHEY, CDR2 SVGAGI. Between the trimmed V and J ends, which lost 0 bases and 0 bases, there was a span of 9 bases. The CDR3 protein is CASSYSLKNSYNSPLHF. CDR3 nucleotides: TGTGCCAGCAGTTACTCGTTAAAGAACTCCTATAATTCACCCCTCCACTTT.

On this clonotype itself: A much larger clone differs from this one at a single base, so this may be a read error. The V gene is TRBV6-4, the J gene TRBJ2-1; 7 bases align to TRBD1. CDR3 length equals 16 residues. Germline V gene data show CDR1 as MRHNA and CDR2 as SNTAGT. The DNA of the CDR3 is TGTGCCAGCGGTGACTCGGGGACAGCCTATTACAATGAGCAGTTCTTC. As protein: CASGDSGTAYYNEQFF.

The chain links TRBV10-3 to TRBJ1-2; D is undetermined. Germline assignment: CDR1 ENHRY and CDR2 SYGVKD. The CDR3 length is 11 residues. With 10 bases removed from V and 4 bases from J, the gap between germline ends came to 10 bases. CDR3 residues: CATAWGYGYTF. As DNA, the CDR3 is TGTGCCACGGCGTGGGGCTATGGCTACACCTTC.

Only a few counts were recorded for this clonotype. V gene TRBV5-1 combines with J gene TRBJ1-1; D is ambiguous. Between the trimmed V and J ends, which lost 2 bases and 7 bases, there was a span of 21 bases. The germline V gene encodes CDR1 SGHRS and CDR2 YFSETQ. CDR3 length equals 16 residues. CDR3 sequence reads: CASSFRNTSPSFEAFF. The DNA for the CDR3 is TGCGCCAGCAGCTTTAGAAATACCAGCCCTTCCTTTGAAGCTTTCTTT.

This clonotype was picked up a small number of times. This chain uses TRBV20-1 with TRBJ2-7, with D possibly TRBD1 on 6 matching bases. Trimming took 5 bases from V and 3 from J, leaving 23 bases between them. The CDR3 spans 16 residues. From germline, CDR1 is DFQATT and CDR2 SNEGSKA (reference sequence). The chain's CDR3 is CSADRTAGLNDYEQYF. Written as DNA, the CDR3 is TGCAGTGCTGACCGGACAGCCGGATTAAACGACTACGAGCAGTACTTC.

At least ten counts were recorded for this clonotype. This chain uses TRBV24-1 with TRBJ1-2; TRBD1 is a possible D gene (6 bases). Germline V gives CDR1 KGHDR, CDR2 SFDVKD. The CDR3 runs 13 residues. V gave up 9 bases and J gave up 1 base, with 11 bases separating them. Written as DNA, the CDR3 is TGTGCCACCCGGGACACCGATAACTATGGCTACACCTTC. Translating it yields CATRDTDNYGYTF.

There are a few counts of this clonotype. The chain employs TRBV5-1 and TRBJ2-5, with D possibly being TRBD2 (5 bases). The germline V and J ends were trimmed by 0 bases and 3 bases, with 12 bases remaining between them. Germline CDR1 SGHRS, CDR2 YFSETQ. This CDR3 is 15 amino acids long. The CDR3 region is CASSLAAAGEETQYF. Written as DNA, the CDR3 is TGCGCCAGCAGCTTGGCCGCGGCGGGCGAAGAGACCCAGTACTTC.

V and J are TRBV7-2 and TRBJ1-5, with 9 bases fitting TRBD1. The J segment lost 12 bases and the V segment lost 1 base, leaving 7 bases of the junction unmatched. The CDR3 has 14 residues. Germline V gene sequence: CDR1 SGHTA, CDR2 FQGNSA. In DNA form, the CDR3 reads TGTGCCAGCAGCTTAGGCCCAGGACAGGGGCTCCAGCATTTT. Amino acid sequence: CASSLGPGQGLQHF.

This clonotype was detected a few times. V usage is TRBV19 and J usage is TRBJ2-1; 9 bases agree with TRBD1. The CDR3 spans 14 residues. Germline values: CDR1 LNHDA, CDR2 SQIVND (reference sequence). V was clipped by 6 bases and J by 3 bases; unmatched bases: 3. The chain's CDR3 is CASRGGQGYNEQFF. The CDR3 region has the DNA TGTGCCAGTAGAGGGGGACAGGGCTACAATGAGCAGTTCTTC.

This clonotype was picked up many times. The rearrangement uses TRBV10-1 and TRBJ1-4; unclear D gene. Per the germline V gene, CDR1 is WNHNN and CDR2 is SYGVQD (reference sequence). Trimming left V 8 bases short and J 6 bases short, with 10 bases between. The CDR3 is made up of 12 amino acids. CDR3 loop: CASVELDEKLFF. The CDR3, as DNA: TGCGCCAGCGTTGAATTAGATGAAAAACTGTTTTTT.

This clonotype was recorded many times. CDR3 region: CSASAGLAGWEDTQYF. The CDR3, as DNA: TGCAGTGCTAGCGCGGGGCTAGCGGGGTGGGAAGATACGCAGTATTTT. The chain recombines TRBV20-1 with TRBJ2-3, with 9 bases aligning to TRBD2. This CDR3 has 16 amino acids. Germline CDR1 and CDR2: DFQATT and SNEGSKA (reference sequence). Trimming at V came to 3 bases and at J to 5 bases, leaving 12 bases not matched to a gene.

This clonotype has a count of ten or more. The chain combines TRBV7-9 with TRBJ1-2; perhaps TRBD1 as D (6 bases). Per the germline V gene, CDR1 is SEHNR and CDR2 is FQNEAQ (reference sequence). With 4 bases removed from V and 10 bases from J, the gap between germline ends came to 16 bases. The CDR3 runs to 13 residues. In DNA, the CDR3 is TGTGCCAGCAGCTACGGACAGCCAAACTTCTACACCTTC. Protein product: CASSYGQPNFYTF.

This clonotype was seen a few times. J is TRBJ1-2 and V is TRBV20-1; D is possibly TRBD1 (6 bases). The CDR3 is 13 residues long. The V gene's germline CDR1 is DFQATT and CDR2 SNEGSKA (reference sequence). The V end was cut by 5 bases, the J end by 4 bases, with 14 bases between. CDR3 DNA sequence: TGCAGTGCTCCTTACAGGGCTGGCTATGGCTACACCTTC. Amino acid sequence: CSAPYRAGYGYTF.

This clonotype was recorded at least ten times. The genes are TRBV7-2 and TRBJ2-1; the match to TRBD1 covers 10 bases. The V gene end was trimmed by 5 bases and the J gene end by 7 bases; junction bases not matched to a gene: 5. CDR3 size: 14 residues. The V gene's germline CDR1 is SGHTA and CDR2 FQGNSA. CDR3 loop: CASSPGQGLNEQFF. As DNA, the CDR3 is TGTGCCAGCAGCCCGGGACAGGGGTTAAATGAGCAGTTCTTC.

This clonotype was counted many times. The chain has TRBV28 and TRBJ2-5; the match to TRBD1 covers 7 bases. Germline V CDR1 and CDR2: MDHEN, SYDVKM. V dropped 5 bases and J dropped 3; count of bases not matched to a gene: 12. This CDR3 has 16 residues. The CDR3 sequence: CASSQPPTGAKETQYF. CDR3 nucleotide sequence: TGTGCCAGCAGTCAACCTCCAACAGGGGCGAAAGAGACCCAGTACTTC.

The V gene is TRBV15, the J gene TRBJ1-4; possible D gene TRBD1, 6 bases. The CDR3 runs 15 residues. Trimming removed 4 bases from V and 5 bases from J, with 14 bases in between. Germline V gene lookup returns CDR1 LNHNV and CDR2 YYDKDF (reference sequence). Here the CDR3 reads CATSTQGRVNEKLFF. DNA of the CDR3: TGTGCCACCAGCACCCAGGGGAGGGTGAATGAAAAACTGTTTTTT.

This clonotype has ten or more counts. V usage is TRBV20-1 and J usage is TRBJ2-1; TRBD2 is a possible D gene (5 bases). The length of the CDR3 is 12 residues. CDR1 and CDR2 from the germline V gene are DFQATT and SNEGSKA (reference sequence). Trimming removed 1 base from V and 7 bases from J, with 8 bases in between. CDR3 in amino acids: CSARGTWNEQFF. In DNA, the CDR3 is TGCAGTGCTAGAGGGACTTGGAATGAGCAGTTCTTC.

The sample holds a few counts of this clonotype. This chain uses TRBV6-2 or TRBV6-3 with TRBJ1-5; D may be TRBD1 (6 bases). The CDR3 loop spans 15 amino acids. Between the trimmed V and J ends, which lost 2 bases and 4 bases, there was a span of 12 bases. Germline loops: CDR1 MNHEY, CDR2 SVGEGT. Written as DNA, the CDR3 is TGTGCCAGCAGTTACGACCAGGGGAGTAATCAGCCCCAGCATTTT. This sequence encodes CASSYDQGSNQPQHF.

Many counts were recorded for this clonotype. This rearrangement joins TRBV7-2 to TRBJ2-3; D gene unclear. The CDR3 sequence is 13 residues long. V gave up 3 bases and J gave up 8 bases, with 12 bases separating them. Germline V CDR1 and CDR2: SGHTA, FQGNSA. CDR3 in amino acids: CASSFTESGTQYF. The CDR3 DNA is TGTGCCAGCAGCTTCACCGAAAGTGGTACGCAGTATTTT.

This clonotype was detected ten times or more. This rearrangement joins TRBV10-2 to TRBJ2-3; 9 bases align to TRBD2. V shed 6 bases, J shed 2 bases, and the junction held 6 bases outside the gene matches. Germline CDR1 is WSHSY and CDR2 is SAAADI. The CDR3 sequence is 15 residues long. CDR3 sequence reads: CASRDSGGHTDTQYF. CDR3 DNA: TGCGCCAGCAGGGATAGCGGGGGTCACACAGATACGCAGTATTTT.

This clonotype came up a few times. The limits of the CDR3 on the DNA are not certain, so only TCRdb's listed CDR3 is given. V usage is TRBV21-1 and J usage is TRBJ2-2. TRBV21-1 is marked as a pseudogene. The CDR3 spans 16 amino acids, including both terminal residues. CDR3 sequence: CASSNGEAVAPGSCFF.

This clonotype showed up many times. The chain employs TRBV12-3 or TRBV12-4 and TRBJ2-3; the match to TRBD1 covers 7 bases. The CDR3 is made up of 16 amino acids. J was trimmed by 4 bases and V by 1 base; bases with no gene match: 8. The CDR3 loop reads CASSLGLRQGADTQYF. CDR3 in DNA: TGTGCCAGCAGTTTAGGTTTGCGGCAGGGGGCAGATACGCAGTATTTT.

There are many counts of this clonotype. The rearrangement joins TRBV6-2 or TRBV6-3 to TRBJ2-5; D gene unclear. In germline, CDR1 is MNHEY, CDR2 SVGEGT. The CDR3 spans 13 residues. The V and J ends lost 6 bases and 3 bases respectively, with 11 bases between them. The CDR3 DNA follows: TGTGCCAGCAGCAGTAGAAAAGAAGAGACCCAGTACTTC. Encoded protein: CASSSRKEETQYF.

V and J are TRBV20-1 and TRBJ2-2; no clear D gene. This CDR3 contains 15 residues. Germline CDR1 and CDR2: DFQATT and SNEGSKA (reference sequence). The V and J ends lost 0 bases and 0 bases respectively, with 8 bases between them. For the CDR3, the DNA is TGCAGTGCTAGAGACTCGTTACCGAACACCGGGGAGCTGTTTTTT. This gives the protein CSARDSLPNTGELFF.